A single sample gave rise to the 21 T cell receptor beta chains below, sequenced in a study of shared clonotypes between healthy human individuals. Positive CCR7 selection of CD45RO-negative cells yielded the naive CD8 cells, and terminally differentiated effector memory CD45RA+ cells were excluded. Produced via immunoSEQ multiplex PCR; TCRdb's table is partial and in-frame only. The sample holds about 2.1 million clones; just under 95% are singletons and the top ten take under 2%. The sample was naive CD8+ T cells from PBMCs. The receptors were gathered from a man between 18 and 35 years old in good health. Some clones in this sample may be carry-over from other donors' samples.

V usage is TRBV19 and J usage is TRBJ1-1, with D perhaps TRBD1 (5 bases). Trimming took 4 bases from V and 6 from J, leaving 15 bases between them. The CDR3 is made up of 14 amino acids. The germline CDR1 and CDR2 sequences are LNHDA and SQIVND (reference sequence). Written as DNA, the CDR3 is TGTGCCAGTAGTAAGATCAGGGTTGCTGCTGAAGCTTTCTTT. It codes for CASSKIRVAAEAFF.

This rearrangement joins TRBV5-4 to TRBJ1-1; D is uncertain. The V gene lost 4 bases and the J gene lost 1 base, with 8 bases spanning the gap. This CDR3 has 13 residues. Germline V gives CDR1 SGHNT, CDR2 YYREEE (reference sequence). The CDR3 protein is CASSQDRNTEAFF. The CDR3 region has the DNA TGTGCCAGCAGCCAAGACCGGAACACTGAAGCTTTCTTT.

The V call is TRBV21-1, the J call TRBJ2-7. TRBV21-1 is a known pseudogene. The CDR3 length is 14 residues. DNA for the CDR3: TGTGCCAGCAGCAAAGGTAACGGATCCTACGAGCAGTACTTC. This translates into CASSKGNGSYEQYF.

The chain joins TRBV28 to TRBJ2-3; 9 nucleotides align to TRBD2. The germline V gene has CDR1 MDHEN and CDR2 SYDVKM. The length of the CDR3 is 15 residues. Losses at the gene ends were 7 bases for V and 4 bases for J; bases not matched to a gene: 9. The CDR3 loop reads CASTKIGLASDTQYF. As DNA, the CDR3 is TGTGCCAGCACCAAGATCGGACTAGCGTCAGATACGCAGTATTTT.

On this clone: This sample includes further DNA sequences coding for the same CDR3. CDR3 sequence reads: CASSYSPSGSYEQYF. The CDR3 coding sequence is TGTGCCAGCAGTTACTCCCCTAGCGGCTCCTACGAGCAGTACTTC. The J gene is TRBJ2-7, the V gene TRBV6-6; 7 bases are a match to TRBD2. Germline V gene data show CDR1 as MNHNY and CDR2 as SVGAGI (reference sequence). The V and J ends lost 0 bases and 0 bases, in that order; junction bases with no gene match: 2. There are 15 residues in the CDR3.

This chain links TRBV28 with TRBJ2-2, with TRBD2 identical over 14 bases. CDR1 is MDHEN, CDR2 SYDVKM, per germline. The CDR3 extends over 15 amino acids. V was pared by 5 bases and J by 7 bases, with 3 bases of the junction left unmatched. The CDR3 coding sequence is TGTGCCAGCAGTAGGGGACTAGCGGGAGTCGGGGAGCTGTTTTTT. This gives the protein CASSRGLAGVGELFF.

V usage is TRBV23-1 and J usage is TRBJ2-7; tentatively, D is TRBD2 (5 bases). TRBV23-1 is flagged as an ORF with uncertain function. Between the trimmed V and J ends, which lost 6 bases and 4 bases, there was a span of 13 bases. The CDR3 sequence is 13 residues long. The CDR3 DNA sequence: TGCGCCAGCAGCCTGGGGTGGAGGTACGAGCAGTACTTC. This gives the protein CASSLGWRYEQYF.

V usage is TRBV19 and J usage is TRBJ2-4; tentatively, D is TRBD2 (6 bases). Germline CDR1 is LNHDA and CDR2 is SQIVND (reference sequence). The CDR3 runs 12 residues. Deletions cut 10 bases from V and 10 bases from J, with 17 bases between. Written as DNA, the CDR3 is TGTGCCACAAGGGAGGCAGTTGGGATTCAGTACTTC. Residues: CATREAVGIQYF.

This CDR3 is CASSVSLAGTNTGELFF. The CDR3 region has the DNA TGTGCCAGCAGTGTGTCCCTAGCGGGCACGAACACCGGGGAGCTGTTTTTT. This sequence joins TRBV2 and TRBJ2-2, with 8 bases that match TRBD2. This CDR3 region has 17 residues. Germline lookup yields CDR1 SNHLY and CDR2 FYNNEI. J was trimmed by 0 bases and V by 4 bases; bases with no gene match: 7.

This clone was counted once. This rearrangement joins TRBV28 to TRBJ2-2, with TRBD1 as a possible D gene (6 bases). The CDR3 covers 16 residues. The V end was cut by 6 bases, the J end by 5 bases, with 19 bases between. The germline V gene has CDR1 MDHEN and CDR2 SYDVKM. CDR3 residues: CASSPHRASGTGELFF. DNA for the CDR3: TGTGCCAGCAGCCCTCACAGGGCGTCGGGAACCGGGGAGCTGTTTTTT.

The CDR3 nucleotides are TGTGCCACCAGCAGAGATCGGAGGCCCAAAAATCAGCCCCAGCATTTT. Amino acids: CATSRDRRPKNQPQHF. V and J are TRBV15 and TRBJ1-5; D is unresolved. This CDR3 spans 16 amino acids. The ends were cut back, 0 bases at V and 4 bases at J, with 13 bases in the middle. Germline V gene data show CDR1 as LNHNV and CDR2 as YYDKDF (reference sequence).

The chain joins TRBV15 to TRBJ2-7; TRBD1 matches at 9 bases. CDR1 and CDR2 (germline): LNHNV, YYDKDF (reference sequence). V dropped 0 bases and J dropped 7; count of bases not matched to a gene: 10. The CDR3 is 16 residues long. The DNA of the CDR3 is TGTGCCACCAGCAGAGATAGACAGGGGGGACTATATGAGCAGTACTTC. This encodes CATSRDRQGGLYEQYF.

The V gene is TRBV4-2, the J gene TRBJ1-2, with D possibly matching TRBD1 (5 bases). Germline CDR1 is LGHNA and CDR2 is YNFKEQ. Deletions cut 6 bases from V and 8 bases from J, with 13 bases between. CDR3 length: 12 amino acids. CDR3 DNA: TGTGCCAGCAGGTTCAGGGTCGGCGGCTACACCTTC. It codes for CASRFRVGGYTF.

In the case of this clone: This sample includes further DNA sequences coding for the same CDR3. This sequence joins TRBV7-3 and TRBJ2-2; D is ambiguous. V was cut by 3 bases and J by 1 base, with 6 bases left in between. The germline V gene has CDR1 SGHTA and CDR2 FQGTGA. The CDR3 has 14 amino acids. The chain's CDR3 is CASSFGGNTGELFF. DNA of the CDR3: TGTGCCAGCAGCTTTGGCGGGAACACCGGGGAGCTGTTTTTT.

The V call is TRBV4-1, the J call TRBJ2-7, with 10 bases identical to TRBD2. In germline, CDR1 is MGHRA, CDR2 YSYEKL. J gave up 6 bases and V 3 bases, and 11 bases lay outside the gene matches. The CDR3 is made up of 16 amino acids. The CDR3 DNA sequence: TGCGCCAGCAGCCAGCCGCTCCTAGCGGGAGTTAGCGAGCAGTACTTC. Residues: CASSQPLLAGVSEQYF.

The chain recombines TRBV5-6 with TRBJ2-7, with D possibly TRBD1 on 6 matching bases. This CDR3 is built from 12 residues. V was pared by 3 bases and J by 6 bases, with 10 bases between. Looked up from germline, CDR1 is SGHDT and CDR2 is YYEEEE. CDR3 nucleotides: TGTGCCAGCAGCTCACAGGGACCCGAGCAGTACTTC. Protein sequence: CASSSQGPEQYF.

This clone was counted a single time. The chain is built from TRBV27 and TRBJ2-7; TRBD2 matches 7 bases. V lost 6 bases and J lost 3; bases outside the gene matches: 11. The CDR3 is 15 amino acids. Germline CDR1 reads MNHEY; CDR2 reads SMNVEV (reference sequence). This CDR3 reads CASSLNSGLVYEQYF. The CDR3 DNA reads as TGTGCCAGCAGCCTCAATAGCGGACTAGTCTACGAGCAGTACTTC.

The V gene is TRBV27, the J gene TRBJ2-1; 7 nucleotides align to TRBD2. The trim removed 8 bases at V and 7 bases at J, leaving 11 bases unmatched. The CDR3 consists of 14 residues. Per the germline V gene, CDR1 is MNHEY and CDR2 is SMNVEV (reference sequence). The CDR3 loop is CASSPGEGRNEQFF. The CDR3, as DNA: TGTGCCAGCTCGCCGGGGGAGGGCCGAAATGAGCAGTTCTTC.

The genes are TRBV18 and TRBJ2-3, with 9 bases identical to TRBD2. Germline loops: CDR1 KGHSH, CDR2 LQKENI. The CDR3 length is 18 residues. Trimming removed 3 bases from V and 2 bases from J; junction bases left unmatched: 12. CDR3 sequence: CASSPLPPLAGNTDTQYF. The DNA of the CDR3 is TGTGCCAGCTCACCTCTCCCCCCTCTAGCGGGGAACACAGATACGCAGTATTTT. The entire variable domain, with the rest obtained from reference TRBV18 and TRBJ2-3, is as follows: NAGVMQNPRHLVRRRGQEARLRCSPMKGHSHVYWYRQLPEEGLKFMVYLQKENIIDESGMPKERFSAEFPKEGPSILRIQQVVRGDSAAYFCASSPLPPLAGNTDTQYFGPGTRLTVL.

V gene TRBV9 combines with J gene TRBJ2-7; maybe TRBD1 (6 bases). This CDR3 is 13 amino acids long. Germline CDR1 reads SGDLS; CDR2 reads YYNGEE. V was trimmed by 0 bases and J by 3 bases, leaving 7 bases between them. CDR3 loop: CASSVEGHYEQYF. The CDR3 DNA follows: TGTGCCAGCAGCGTAGAGGGACACTACGAGCAGTACTTC.

This sequence joins TRBV2 and TRBJ2-7; unclear D gene. Germline-derived CDR1 and CDR2 are SNHLY and FYNNEI. The CDR3 sequence is 14 residues long. V lost 3 bases, J lost 4 bases, and 13 bases lay in between. CDR3 in amino acids: CASSDLGFGYEQYF. CDR3 sequence (DNA): TGTGCCAGCAGTGACCTGGGGTTTGGGTACGAGCAGTACTTC.